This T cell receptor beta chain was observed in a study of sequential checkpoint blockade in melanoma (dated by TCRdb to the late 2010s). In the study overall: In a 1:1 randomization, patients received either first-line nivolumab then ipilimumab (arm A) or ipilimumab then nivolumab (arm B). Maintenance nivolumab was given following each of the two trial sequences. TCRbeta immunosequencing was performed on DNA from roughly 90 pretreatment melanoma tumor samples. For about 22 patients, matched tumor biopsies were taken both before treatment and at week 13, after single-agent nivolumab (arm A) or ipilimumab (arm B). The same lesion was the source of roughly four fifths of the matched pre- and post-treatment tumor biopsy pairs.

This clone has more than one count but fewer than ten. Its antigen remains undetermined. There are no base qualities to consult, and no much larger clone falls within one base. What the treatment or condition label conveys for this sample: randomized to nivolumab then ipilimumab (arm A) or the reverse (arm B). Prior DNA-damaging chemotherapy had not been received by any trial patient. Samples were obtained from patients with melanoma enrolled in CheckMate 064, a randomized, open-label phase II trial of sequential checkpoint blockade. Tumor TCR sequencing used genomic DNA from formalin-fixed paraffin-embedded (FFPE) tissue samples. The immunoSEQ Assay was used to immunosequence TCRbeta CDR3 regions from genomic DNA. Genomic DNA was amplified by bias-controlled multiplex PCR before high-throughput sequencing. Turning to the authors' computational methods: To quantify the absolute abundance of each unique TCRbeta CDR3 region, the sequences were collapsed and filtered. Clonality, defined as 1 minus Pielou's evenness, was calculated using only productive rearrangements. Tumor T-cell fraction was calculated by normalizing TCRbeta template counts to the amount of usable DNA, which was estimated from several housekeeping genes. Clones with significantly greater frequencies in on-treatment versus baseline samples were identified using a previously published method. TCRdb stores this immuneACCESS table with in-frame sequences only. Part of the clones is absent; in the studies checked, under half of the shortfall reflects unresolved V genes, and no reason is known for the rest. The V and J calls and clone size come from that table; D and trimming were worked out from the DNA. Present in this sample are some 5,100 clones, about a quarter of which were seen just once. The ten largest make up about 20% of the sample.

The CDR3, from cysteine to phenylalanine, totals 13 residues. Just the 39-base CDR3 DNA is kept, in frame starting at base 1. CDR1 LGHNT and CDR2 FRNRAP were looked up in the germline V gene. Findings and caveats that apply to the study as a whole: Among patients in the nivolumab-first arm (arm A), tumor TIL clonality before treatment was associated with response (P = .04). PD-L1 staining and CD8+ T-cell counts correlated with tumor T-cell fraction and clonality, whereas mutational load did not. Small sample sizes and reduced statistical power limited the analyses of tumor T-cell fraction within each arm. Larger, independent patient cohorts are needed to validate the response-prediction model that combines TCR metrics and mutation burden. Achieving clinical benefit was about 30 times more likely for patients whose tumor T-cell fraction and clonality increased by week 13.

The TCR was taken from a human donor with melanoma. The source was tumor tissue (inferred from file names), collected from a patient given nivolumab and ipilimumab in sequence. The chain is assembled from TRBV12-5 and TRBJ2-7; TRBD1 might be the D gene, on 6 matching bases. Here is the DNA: TGTGCCAGCACCCAAGCACAGGGCTACGAGCAGTACTTC. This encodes CASTQAQGYEQYF.